The 20 T cell receptor beta chains below were found in one sample sequenced in a study of CD8 T cells in ankylosing spondylitis. Using its own MiXCR run on the 5' RACE reads, TCRdb lists one record per CDR3 protein. The table records under 200,000 distinct CDR3 sequences, 9.8% of them present only once. Sequencing was carried out using blood, either unsorted or a sorted T cell fraction (not recorded which). Receptors were obtained from a female donor with ankylosing spondylitis or in good health (not recorded which).

V and J are TRBV28 and TRBJ1-1; D unresolved. The CDR3 contains 14 residues. V was trimmed by 7 bases and J by 2 bases, leaving 14 bases between them. The germline V gene has CDR1 MDHEN and CDR2 SYDVKM. CDR3 region: CASTVLGQNTEAFF. CDR3 sequence (DNA): TGTGCCAGCACCGTTCTGGGCCAAAACACTGAAGCTTTCTTT.

This clonotype has more than one count but fewer than ten. The genes are TRBV13 and TRBJ2-7, with 7 bases fitting TRBD1. CDR1 and CDR2 (germline): PRHDT, FYEKMQ (reference sequence). There are 16 residues in the CDR3. Germline trimming cut 4 bases from V and 3 bases from J; bases unmatched to any gene: 12. The CDR3 loop reads CASSSRQGWKDYEQYF. The CDR3 DNA sequence: TGTGCCAGCAGCTCCCGACAGGGATGGAAGGACTACGAGCAGTACTTC.

In this sample, this clonotype turned up a few times. The chain uses TRBV4-1 and TRBJ2-7; tentatively, D is TRBD2 (6 bases). Germline CDR1 is MGHRA and CDR2 is YSYEKL. V was shortened by 1 base and J by 1 base, with 17 bases between the two germline ends. This CDR3 is 17 amino acids long. The CDR3 DNA reads TGCGCCAGCAGCCAAGCTTCGTTGGGCGGGATTTCCTACGAGCAGTACTTC. Translating it yields CASSQASLGGISYEQYF.

This clonotype has a handful of counts. The gene calls are TRBV7-9 and TRBJ2-1, with TRBD2 matching over 8 bases. The CDR3 length is 12 residues. The germline gives CDR1 SEHNR, CDR2 FQNEAQ (reference sequence). V gave up 5 bases and J gave up 7 bases; unmatched junction bases: 1. CDR3 nucleotide sequence: TGTGCCAGCAGCCGGGGGGGGAATGAGCAGTTCTTC. Its translation is CASSRGGNEQFF.

At least ten counts were recorded for this clonotype. This chain joins TRBV10-3 and TRBJ2-1; weak D call: TRBD1 (8 bases). The germline V gene has CDR1 ENHRY and CDR2 SYGVKD. Trimming took 6 bases from V and 5 from J, leaving 17 bases between them. This CDR3 has 15 amino acids. The CDR3 bases are TGTGCCATCAGGGGGGGGACAGGAGACGACAATGAGCAGTTCTTC. This encodes CAIRGGTGDDNEQFF.

In its sample, this clonotype was seen many times. The gene calls are TRBV15 and TRBJ2-1; possible D gene TRBD2, 6 bases. CDR3 length: 14 residues. Germline V gene lookup returns CDR1 LNHNV and CDR2 YYDKDF (reference sequence). V lost 0 bases and J lost 8, with 11 bases in between. The CDR3 DNA reads TGTGCCACCAGCAGAGATAGGAGGGTCCATGAGCAGTTCTTC. Protein sequence: CATSRDRRVHEQFF. The entire variable domain, with the rest obtained from reference TRBV15 and TRBJ2-1, is as follows: DAMVIQNPRYQVTQFGKPVTLSCSQTLNHNVMYWYQQKSSQAPKLLFHYYDKDFNNEADTPDNFQSRRPNTSFCFLDIRSPGLGDTAMYLCATSRDRRVHEQFFGPGTRLTVL.

CDR3 residues: CASSLKLAGVKGEQYF. In DNA form, the CDR3 reads TGTGCCAGCAGCTTAAAGCTAGCGGGAGTTAAGGGAGAGCAGTACTTC. This rearrangement joins TRBV7-9 to TRBJ2-7, with TRBD2 identical over 10 bases. CDR1 is SEHNR, CDR2 FQNEAQ, per germline (reference sequence). Unmatched junction bases numbered 11, after V lost 2 bases and J lost 7 bases. The CDR3 is 16 residues long.

Concerning this clonotype itself: Compared with germline, one end of the junction differs, possibly owing to a read error. The chain carries TRBV7-7 and TRBJ2-3, with 11 bases that match TRBD2. This CDR3 is 15 amino acids long. The germline V gene encodes CDR1 SSHAT and CDR2 FNYEAQ (reference sequence). CDR3 residues: CASSATSGVGDTQYF. The CDR3 DNA reads as TGTGCTAGCAGCGCGACTAGCGGGGTTGGAGATACGCAGTATTTT.

This clonotype came up a few times. The chain recombines TRBV2 with TRBJ2-4; 8 bases are shared with TRBD1. V shed 7 bases, J shed 4 bases, and the junction held 12 bases outside the gene matches. CDR3 length equals 16 residues. Germline assignment: CDR1 SNHLY and CDR2 FYNNEI. In nucleotides, the CDR3 is TGTGCCAGCACCCTCCTACTGGACAGGGCGAAAAACATTCAGTACTTC. Translating it yields CASTLLLDRAKNIQYF.

This clonotype showed up just a few times. This chain connects TRBV19 to TRBJ2-3, with 7 bases that match TRBD1. The ends lost 4 bases at V and 6 bases at J; junction bases unmatched: 7. The CDR3 is made up of 14 amino acids. Germline V gives CDR1 LNHDA, CDR2 SQIVND (reference sequence). Here the CDR3 DNA reads TGTGCCAGTAGTAGATCACAGGGGATGGATACGCAGTATTTT. Its translation: CASSRSQGMDTQYF.

This clonotype was seen at least ten times. This chain uses TRBV24-1 with TRBJ2-5; a weak D match, TRBD2 (5 bases). V was clipped by 9 bases and J by 4 bases, with 8 bases between them. The CDR3 covers 11 residues. The V gene's germline CDR1 is KGHDR and CDR2 SFDVKD. CDR3 DNA: TGTGCCACCGGAGAGGGAGAGACCCAGTACTTC. Protein product: CATGEGETQYF.

Only a few counts were recorded for this clonotype. The rearrangement uses TRBV9 and TRBJ1-1; no clear D gene. The V and J ends lost 4 bases and 2 bases respectively, with 15 bases between them. The length of the CDR3 is 15 residues. Germline V lookup: CDR1 SGDLS, CDR2 YYNGEE. CDR3 sequence reads: CASSFLLGDNTEAFF. For the CDR3, the DNA is TGTGCCAGCAGCTTTCTACTAGGAGATAACACTGAAGCTTTCTTT.

V gene TRBV24-1 combines with J gene TRBJ2-2; D ambiguous. Germline V lookup: CDR1 KGHDR, CDR2 SFDVKD. Trimming removed 3 bases from V and 8 bases from J, with 6 bases in between. The CDR3 has 12 residues. CDR3: CATSDGRGELFF. CDR3 sequence (DNA): TGTGCCACCAGTGATGGTCGAGGGGAGCTGTTTTTT.

This chain uses TRBV15 with TRBJ2-5; TRBD2 matches 7 bases. Trimming cost V 1 base and J 6 bases; bases outside gene matches: 17. The CDR3 length is 18 residues. CDR1 and CDR2 from the germline V gene are LNHNV and YYDKDF (reference sequence). The CDR3 coding sequence is TGTGCCACCAGCAGAGCCCTGGATACTAGCGCCCTCCTCCAGACCCAGTACTTC. It specifies CATSRALDTSALLQTQYF.

This clonotype was counted at least ten times. The V and J genes are TRBV27 and TRBJ2-1; 14 nucleotides match TRBD2. The CDR3 is 17 residues long. J lost 8 bases, V lost 7 bases, and 13 bases had no gene match. Germline V lookup: CDR1 MNHEY, CDR2 SMNVEV (reference sequence). The CDR3 DNA is TGTGCCAGCAAGGGACTAGCGGGAGACCTCGGTAGAGATGAGCAGTTCTTC. As protein: CASKGLAGDLGRDEQFF.

This clonotype was seen at least ten times. This chain uses TRBV6-2 or TRBV6-3 with TRBJ1-2, with unresolved D. The CDR3 length is 14 residues. Germline loops: CDR1 MNHEY, CDR2 SVGEGT. The ends were cut back, 0 bases at V and 3 bases at J, with 8 bases in the middle. The CDR3 DNA follows: TGTGCCAGCAGTTACTCCACCAGCTACTATGGCTACACCTTC. Protein product: CASSYSTSYYGYTF.

In its sample, this clonotype was seen a few times. This chain uses TRBV12-3 or TRBV12-4 with TRBJ1-1; maybe TRBD1 (5 bases). Trimming removed 6 bases at V and 6 bases at J, with 11 bases between. CDR3 length: 12 amino acids. CDR3 DNA: TGTGCCAGCAGGGGGGGTAGCCCTGAAGCTTTCTTT. It translates to CASRGGSPEAFF.

The chain couples TRBV4-1 to TRBJ2-3; no definite D call. The CDR3 has 13 residues. The V gene's germline CDR1 is MGHRA and CDR2 YSYEKL. Trimming stripped 2 bases from V and 7 bases from J, with 10 bases between. CDR3 region: CASSQISGYTQYF. The CDR3 DNA sequence: TGCGCCAGCAGCCAAATTTCTGGCTATACGCAGTATTTT.

This clonotype has more than one count but fewer than ten. The rearrangement uses TRBV4-2 and TRBJ2-7; TRBD2 matches at 13 bases. Germline V gene lookup returns CDR1 LGHNA and CDR2 YNFKEQ. This CDR3 region has 18 residues. With V trimmed by 0 bases and J by 1 base, 6 bases remained unmatched. The CDR3 is CASSQESRTSGSSYEQYF. CDR3 sequence (DNA): TGTGCCAGCAGCCAAGAGTCCCGGACTAGCGGGAGTTCCTACGAGCAGTACTTC.

The chain carries TRBV15 and TRBJ1-1; D is uncertain. CDR1 is LNHNV and CDR2 is YYDKDF in the germline V gene (reference sequence). The CDR3 loop spans 14 amino acids. V dropped 6 bases and J dropped 0 bases, with 11 bases sitting between them. The CDR3 reads CATRDVRMNTEAFF. CDR3 bases: TGTGCCACCAGAGATGTCCGAATGAACACTGAAGCTTTCTTT. Looking up the rest from reference TRBV15 and TRBJ1-1 gives the full variable domain: DAMVIQNPRYQVTQFGKPVTLSCSQTLNHNVMYWYQQKSSQAPKLLFHYYDKDFNNEADTPDNFQSRRPNTSFCFLDIRSPGLGDTAMYLCATRDVRMNTEAFFGQGTRLTVV.